Listed here is a single TCR beta chain. The junction had 24 bases not matched to a gene; V was cut back by 3 bases and J by 4 bases. This CDR3 contains 20 residues. The germline V gene has CDR1 SGDLS and CDR2 YYNGEE. This specimen comes from a study of T cell changes during pregnancy in multiple sclerosis. Using immunoSEQ multiplex PCR, the repertoire was profiled, and TCRdb retains in-frame clones only, with some absent. The repertoire includes 39,000 or so clones, roughly 91% of them detected once, and approximately 9.1% sits in the top ten. The receptor was derived from a female donor with multiple sclerosis, enrolled in a pregnancy study. The chain joins TRBV9 to TRBJ1-1, with 7 nucleotides matching TRBD1. The sequences come from CD8+ T cells from peripheral blood mononuclear cells, collected in the first trimester of pregnancy. The CDR3 DNA is TGTGCCAGCAGCGACTCCAACAGAGGGGGCGCGGCAAAAATCAGCACTGAAGCTTTCTTT. This gives the protein CASSDSNRGGAAKISTEAFF.